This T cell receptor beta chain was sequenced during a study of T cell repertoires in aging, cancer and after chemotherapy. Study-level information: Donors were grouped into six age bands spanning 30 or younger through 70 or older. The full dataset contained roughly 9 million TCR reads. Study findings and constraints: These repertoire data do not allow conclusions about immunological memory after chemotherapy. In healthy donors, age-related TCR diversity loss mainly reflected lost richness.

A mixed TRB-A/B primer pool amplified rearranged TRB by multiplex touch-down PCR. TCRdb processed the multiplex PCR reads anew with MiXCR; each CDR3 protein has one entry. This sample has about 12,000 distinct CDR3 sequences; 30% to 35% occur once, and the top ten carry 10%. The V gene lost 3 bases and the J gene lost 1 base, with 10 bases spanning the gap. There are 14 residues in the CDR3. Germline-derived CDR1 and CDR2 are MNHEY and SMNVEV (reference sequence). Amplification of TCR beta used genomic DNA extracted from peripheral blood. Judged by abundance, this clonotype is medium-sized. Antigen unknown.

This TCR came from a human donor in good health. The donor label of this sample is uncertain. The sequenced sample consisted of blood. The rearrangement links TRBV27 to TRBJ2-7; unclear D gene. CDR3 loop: CASSFGPPSYEQYF. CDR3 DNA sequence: TGTGCCAGCAGTTTCGGGCCGCCATCCTACGAGCAGTACTTC.